This TCR beta chain stems from a study of cytomegalovirus exposure and HLA in healthy donors. The PCR ran on 60 Vbeta and 13 Jbeta primers. Original methodology: The authors later counted 70 million to 85 million unique TCR beta chains, approximately 10 million of them shared. Generated by immunoSEQ multiplex PCR, the TCRdb table keeps only in-frame clones and is missing some. V, J and clone size were drawn from that table, and D and trimming were deduced from the DNA. The sample consists of about 150,000 clones, around 85% of them appearing once. Trimming removed 5 bases from V and 3 bases from J, with 14 bases in between. Germline CDR1 reads LNHDA; CDR2 reads SQIVND (reference sequence). The CDR3 has 16 residues. Notes on this clone: Its target is unknown.

Findings and limits, study-wide: Sequencing likely produced, as an artifact, a cluster of highly shared sequence variants. In an earlier analysis, in fewer than 700 donors, most V segments appeared productive either ~87% or ~30% of the time.

The rearrangement uses TRBV19 and TRBJ2-6; D perhaps matches TRBD1 (5 bases). This TCR derives from a man over 45 in good health and CMV-seropositive. Sequencing input: PBMCs. CDR3 sequence (DNA): TGTGCCAGTAGTTCACACAGGCGAGGTGGGGCCAACGTCCTGACTTTC. Residues: CASSSHRRGGANVLTF.